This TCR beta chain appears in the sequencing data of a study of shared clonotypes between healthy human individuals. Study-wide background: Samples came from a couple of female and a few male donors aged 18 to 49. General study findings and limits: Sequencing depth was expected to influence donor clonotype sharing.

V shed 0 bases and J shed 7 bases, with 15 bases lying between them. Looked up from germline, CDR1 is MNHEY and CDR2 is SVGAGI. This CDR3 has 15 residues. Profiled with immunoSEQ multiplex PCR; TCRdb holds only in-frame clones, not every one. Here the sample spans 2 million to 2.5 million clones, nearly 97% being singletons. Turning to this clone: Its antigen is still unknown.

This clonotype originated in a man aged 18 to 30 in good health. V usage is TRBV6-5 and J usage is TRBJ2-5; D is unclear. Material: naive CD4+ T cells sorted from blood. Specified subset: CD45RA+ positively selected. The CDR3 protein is CASSYSGQSLGTQYF. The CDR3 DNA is TGTGCCAGCAGTTACTCAGGGCAGAGCCTAGGGACCCAGTACTTC.